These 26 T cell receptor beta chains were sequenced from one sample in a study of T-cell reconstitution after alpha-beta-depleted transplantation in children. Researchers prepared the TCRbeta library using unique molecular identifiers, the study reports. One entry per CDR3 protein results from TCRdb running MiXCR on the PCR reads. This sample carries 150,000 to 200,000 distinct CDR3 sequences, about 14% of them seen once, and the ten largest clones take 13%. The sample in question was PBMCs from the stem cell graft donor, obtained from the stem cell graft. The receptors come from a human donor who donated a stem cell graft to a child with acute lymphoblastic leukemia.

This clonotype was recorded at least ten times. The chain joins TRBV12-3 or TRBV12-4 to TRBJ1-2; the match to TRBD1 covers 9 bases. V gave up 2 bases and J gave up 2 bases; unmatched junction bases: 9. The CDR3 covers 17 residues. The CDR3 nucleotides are TGTGCCAGCAGTTTATGGCGGTCAGGACAGGGGAACTATGGCTACACCTTC. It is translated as CASSLWRSGQGNYGYTF.

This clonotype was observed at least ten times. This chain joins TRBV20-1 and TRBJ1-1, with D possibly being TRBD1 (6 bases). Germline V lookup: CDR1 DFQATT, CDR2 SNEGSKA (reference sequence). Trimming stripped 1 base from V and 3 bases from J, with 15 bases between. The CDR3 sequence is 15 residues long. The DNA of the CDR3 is TGCAGTGCTAGAGGCCGGGACACCTCACACACTGAAGCTTTCTTT. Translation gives CSARGRDTSHTEAFF.

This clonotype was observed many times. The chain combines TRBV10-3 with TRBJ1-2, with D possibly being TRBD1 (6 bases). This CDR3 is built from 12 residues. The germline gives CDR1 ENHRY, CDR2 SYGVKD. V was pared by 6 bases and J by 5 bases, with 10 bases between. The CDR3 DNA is TGTGCCATCAGCCGGACAGAGTATGGCTACACCTTC. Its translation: CAISRTEYGYTF.

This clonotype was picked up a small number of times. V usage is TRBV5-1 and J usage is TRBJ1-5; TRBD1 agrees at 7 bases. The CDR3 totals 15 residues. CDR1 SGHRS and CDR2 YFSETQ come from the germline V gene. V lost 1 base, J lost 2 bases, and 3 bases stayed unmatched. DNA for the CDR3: TGCGCCAGCAGCTTGTCAACAGGGGGCAATCAGCCCCAGCATTTT. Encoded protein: CASSLSTGGNQPQHF.

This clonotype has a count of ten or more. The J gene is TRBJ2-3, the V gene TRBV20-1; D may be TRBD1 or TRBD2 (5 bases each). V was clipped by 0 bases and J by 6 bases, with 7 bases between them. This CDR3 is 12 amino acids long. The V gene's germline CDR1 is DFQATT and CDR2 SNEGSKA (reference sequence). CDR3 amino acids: CSARDWGDTQYF. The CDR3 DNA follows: TGCAGTGCTAGAGATTGGGGGGATACGCAGTATTTT.

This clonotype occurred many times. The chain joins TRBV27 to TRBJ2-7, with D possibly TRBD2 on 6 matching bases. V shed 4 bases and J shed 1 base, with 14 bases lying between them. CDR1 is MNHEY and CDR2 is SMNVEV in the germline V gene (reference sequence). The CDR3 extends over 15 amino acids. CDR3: CASSSGRDHSYEQYF. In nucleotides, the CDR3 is TGTGCCAGCAGTTCTGGGCGGGATCATTCCTACGAGCAGTACTTC.

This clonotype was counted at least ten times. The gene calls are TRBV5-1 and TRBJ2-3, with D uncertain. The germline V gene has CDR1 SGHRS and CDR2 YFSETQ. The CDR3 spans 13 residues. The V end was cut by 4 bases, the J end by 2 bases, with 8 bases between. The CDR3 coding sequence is TGCGCCAGCAGCCCCGAACCCACAGATACGCAGTATTTT. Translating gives CASSPEPTDTQYF.

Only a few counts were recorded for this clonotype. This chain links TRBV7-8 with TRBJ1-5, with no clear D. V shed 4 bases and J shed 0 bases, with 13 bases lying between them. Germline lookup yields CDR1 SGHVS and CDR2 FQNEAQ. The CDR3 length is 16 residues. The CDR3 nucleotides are TGTGCCAGCAGCTATGGGAGCCGCCGTAGCAATCAGCCCCAGCATTTT. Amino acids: CASSYGSRRSNQPQHF.

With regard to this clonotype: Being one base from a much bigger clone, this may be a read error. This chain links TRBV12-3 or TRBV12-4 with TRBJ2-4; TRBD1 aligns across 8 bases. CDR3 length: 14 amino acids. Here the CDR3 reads CASRRTGMKNMQYF. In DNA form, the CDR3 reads TGTGCCAGCAGAAGGACAGGGATGAAAAACATGCAGTACTTC.

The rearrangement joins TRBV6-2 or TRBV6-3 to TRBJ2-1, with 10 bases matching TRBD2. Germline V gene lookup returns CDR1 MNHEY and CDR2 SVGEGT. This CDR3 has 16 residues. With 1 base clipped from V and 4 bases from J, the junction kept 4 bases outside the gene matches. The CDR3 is CASSYWASGSYNEQFF. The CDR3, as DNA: TGTGCCAGCAGTTACTGGGCTAGCGGGAGTTACAATGAGCAGTTCTTC.

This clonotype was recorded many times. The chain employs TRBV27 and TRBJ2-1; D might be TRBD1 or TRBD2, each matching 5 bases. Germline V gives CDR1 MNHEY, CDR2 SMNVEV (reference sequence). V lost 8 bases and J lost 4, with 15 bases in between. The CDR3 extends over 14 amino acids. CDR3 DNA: TGTGCCAGCTGCCGGGACCCTAATTACAATGAGCAGTTCTTC. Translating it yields CASCRDPNYNEQFF.

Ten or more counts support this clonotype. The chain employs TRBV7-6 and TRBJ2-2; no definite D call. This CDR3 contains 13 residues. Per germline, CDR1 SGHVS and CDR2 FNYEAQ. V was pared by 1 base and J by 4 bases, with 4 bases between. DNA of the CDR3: TGTGCCAGCAGCTTAGTTCCCACCGGGGAGCTGTTTTTT. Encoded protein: CASSLVPTGELFF.

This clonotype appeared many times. CDR3 bases: TGCAGTGCTGAAGCAGTACTAGCGGGAGGCGGGGAGCAGTTCTTC. Its translation is CSAEAVLAGGGEQFF. This rearrangement joins TRBV20-1 to TRBJ2-1; the match to TRBD2 covers 12 bases. Germline V CDR1 and CDR2: DFQATT, SNEGSKA (reference sequence). This CDR3 is built from 15 residues. The V segment lost 5 bases and the J segment 10 bases; nucleotides outside the gene matches: 12.

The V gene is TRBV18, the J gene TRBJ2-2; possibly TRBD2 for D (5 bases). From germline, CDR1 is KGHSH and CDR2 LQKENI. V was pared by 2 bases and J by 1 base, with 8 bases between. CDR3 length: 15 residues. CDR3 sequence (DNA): TGTGCCAGCTCACCATTACGGGAGAACACCGGGGAGCTGTTTTTT. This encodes CASSPLRENTGELFF.

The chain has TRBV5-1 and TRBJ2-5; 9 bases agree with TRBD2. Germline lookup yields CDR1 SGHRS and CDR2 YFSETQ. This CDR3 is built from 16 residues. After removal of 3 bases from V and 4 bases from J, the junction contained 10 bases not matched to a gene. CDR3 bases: TGCGCCAGCAGCTCGACTAGCGGAGAAGGTGGAGAGACCCAGTACTTC. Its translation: CASSSTSGEGGETQYF. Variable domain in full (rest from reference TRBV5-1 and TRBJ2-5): KAGVTQTPRYLIKTRGQQVTLSCSPISGHRSVSWYQQTPGQGLQFLFEYFSETQRNKGNFPGRFSGRQFSNSRSEMNVSTLELGDSALYLCASSSTSGEGGETQYFGPGTRLLVL.

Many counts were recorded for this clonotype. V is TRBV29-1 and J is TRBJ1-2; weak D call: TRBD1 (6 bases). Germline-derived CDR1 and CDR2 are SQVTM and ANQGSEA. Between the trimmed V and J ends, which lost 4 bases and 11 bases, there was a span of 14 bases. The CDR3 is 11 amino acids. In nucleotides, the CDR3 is TGCAGCGTTGTGGCAGGGGTGGGTTACACCTTC. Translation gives CSVVAGVGYTF.

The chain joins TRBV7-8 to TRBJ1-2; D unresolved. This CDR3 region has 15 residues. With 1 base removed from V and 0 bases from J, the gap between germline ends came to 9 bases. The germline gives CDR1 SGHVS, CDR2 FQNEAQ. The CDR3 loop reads CASSLVGRSNYGYTF. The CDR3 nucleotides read TGTGCCAGCAGCTTAGTTGGCCGTTCTAACTATGGCTACACCTTC.

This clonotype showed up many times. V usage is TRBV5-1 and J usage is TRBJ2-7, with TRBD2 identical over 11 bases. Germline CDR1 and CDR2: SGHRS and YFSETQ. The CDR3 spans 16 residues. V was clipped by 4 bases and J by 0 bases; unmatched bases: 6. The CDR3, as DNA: TGCGCCAGCAGCCTAGGACTAGCGGGCAGCTCCTACGAGCAGTACTTC. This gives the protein CASSLGLAGSSYEQYF. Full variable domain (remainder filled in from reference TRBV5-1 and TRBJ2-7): KAGVTQTPRYLIKTRGQQVTLSCSPISGHRSVSWYQQTPGQGLQFLFEYFSETQRNKGNFPGRFSGRQFSNSRSEMNVSTLELGDSALYLCASSLGLAGSSYEQYFGPGTRLTVT.

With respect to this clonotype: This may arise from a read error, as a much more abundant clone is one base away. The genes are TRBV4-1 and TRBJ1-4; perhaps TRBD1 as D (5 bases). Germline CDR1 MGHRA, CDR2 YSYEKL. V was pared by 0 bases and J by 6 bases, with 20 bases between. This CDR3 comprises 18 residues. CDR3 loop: CASSQDQGTGGRYEKLFF. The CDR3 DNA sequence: TGCGCCAGCAGCCAAGATCAGGGTACCGGCGGGCGGTATGAAAAACTGTTTTTT.

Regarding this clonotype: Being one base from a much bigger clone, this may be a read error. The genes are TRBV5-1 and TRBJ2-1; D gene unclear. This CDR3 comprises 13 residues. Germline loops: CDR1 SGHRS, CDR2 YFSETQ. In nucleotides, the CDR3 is TGCGCCAGCAGCTTGATTCTCTCCAATGAGCATTTCTTC. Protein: CASSLILSNEHFF. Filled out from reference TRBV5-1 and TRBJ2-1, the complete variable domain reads KAGVTQTPRYLIKTRGQQVTLSCSPISGHRSVSWYQQTPGQGLQFLFEYFSETQRNKGNFPGRFSGRQFSNSRSEMNVSTLELGDSALYLCASSLILSNEHFFGPGTRLTVL.

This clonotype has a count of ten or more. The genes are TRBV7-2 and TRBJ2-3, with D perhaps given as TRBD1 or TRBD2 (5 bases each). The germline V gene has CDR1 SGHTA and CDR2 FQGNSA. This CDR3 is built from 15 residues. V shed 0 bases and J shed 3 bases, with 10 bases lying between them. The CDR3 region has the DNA TGTGCCAGCAGCTTAGCGGGACCACGAACAGATACGCAGTATTTT. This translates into CASSLAGPRTDTQYF.

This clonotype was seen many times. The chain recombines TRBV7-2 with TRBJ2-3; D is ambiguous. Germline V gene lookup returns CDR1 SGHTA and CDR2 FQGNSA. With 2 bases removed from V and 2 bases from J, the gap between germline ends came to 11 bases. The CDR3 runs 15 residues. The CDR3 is CASSLNVGITDTQYF. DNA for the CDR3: TGTGCCAGCAGCTTAAACGTCGGCATCACAGATACGCAGTATTTT. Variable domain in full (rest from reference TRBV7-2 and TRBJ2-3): GAGVSQSPSNKVTEKGKDVELRCDPISGHTALYWYRQSLGQGLEFLIYFQGNSAPDKSGLPSDRFSAERTGGSVSTLTIQRTQQEDSAVYLCASSLNVGITDTQYFGPGTRLTVL.

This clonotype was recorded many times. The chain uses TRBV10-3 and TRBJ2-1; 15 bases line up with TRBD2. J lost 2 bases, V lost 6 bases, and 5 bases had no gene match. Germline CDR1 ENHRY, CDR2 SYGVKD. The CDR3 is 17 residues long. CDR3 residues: CAIRPGLAGGTYNEQFF. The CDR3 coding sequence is TGTGCCATCAGACCGGGACTAGCGGGAGGTACCTACAATGAGCAGTTCTTC.

The CDR3 DNA sequence: TGTGCCAGCAGCTCTCCGGACGGAACAAACTATGGCTACACCTTC. Protein: CASSSPDGTNYGYTF. This chain links TRBV7-9 with TRBJ1-2, with unresolved D. Germline V gene sequence: CDR1 SEHNR, CDR2 FQNEAQ (reference sequence). The CDR3 totals 15 residues. Between the trimmed V and J ends, which lost 4 bases and 2 bases, there was a span of 14 bases.

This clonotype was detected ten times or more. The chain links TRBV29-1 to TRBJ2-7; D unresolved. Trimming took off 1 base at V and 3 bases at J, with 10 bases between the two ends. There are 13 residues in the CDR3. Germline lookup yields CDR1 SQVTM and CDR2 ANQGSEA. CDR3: CSVEGPRSYEQYF. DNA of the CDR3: TGCAGCGTTGAAGGCCCTCGCAGCTACGAGCAGTACTTC.

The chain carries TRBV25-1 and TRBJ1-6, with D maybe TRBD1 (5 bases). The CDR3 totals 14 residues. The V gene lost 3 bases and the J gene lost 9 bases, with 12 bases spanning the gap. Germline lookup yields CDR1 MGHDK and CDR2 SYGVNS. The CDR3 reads CASSDLGRGSPLHF. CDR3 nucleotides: TGTGCCAGCAGTGACCTGGGACGCGGTTCACCCCTCCACTTT.